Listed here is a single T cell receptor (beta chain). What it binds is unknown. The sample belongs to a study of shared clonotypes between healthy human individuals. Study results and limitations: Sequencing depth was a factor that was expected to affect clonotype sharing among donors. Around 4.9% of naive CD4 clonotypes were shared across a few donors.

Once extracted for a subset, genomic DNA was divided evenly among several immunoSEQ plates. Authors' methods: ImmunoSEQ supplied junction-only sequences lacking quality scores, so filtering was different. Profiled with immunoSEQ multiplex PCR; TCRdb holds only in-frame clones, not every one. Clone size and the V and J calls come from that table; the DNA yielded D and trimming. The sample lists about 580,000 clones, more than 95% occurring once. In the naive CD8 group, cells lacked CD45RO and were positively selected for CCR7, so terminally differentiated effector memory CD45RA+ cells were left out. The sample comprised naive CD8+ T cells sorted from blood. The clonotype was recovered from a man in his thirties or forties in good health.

CDR3: CASSGPEAGESRDTQYF. In DNA form, the CDR3 reads TGCGCCAGCAGCGGGCCCGAAGCGGGGGAGTCGCGAGATACGCAGTATTTT. The gene calls are TRBV10-1 and TRBJ2-3, with 8 bases that match TRBD2. Germline-derived CDR1 and CDR2 are WNHNN and SYGVQD (reference sequence). CDR3 length: 17 residues. The J segment lost 5 bases and the V segment lost 6 bases, leaving 16 bases of the junction unmatched.